The rows below give T cell receptor beta chains drawn from one sample of a study of T cell changes during pregnancy in multiple sclerosis. The data were produced by immunoSEQ multiplex PCR, yet TCRdb's version contains in-frame clones alone and is incomplete. This sample has under 50,000 clones, with about 94% found just once. Sequenced material: CD8+ T cells from peripheral blood mononuclear cells, taken after pregnancy. The receptors shown here come from a female donor with multiple sclerosis, enrolled in a pregnancy study. The CDR3 runs from the conserved cysteine through the conserved F or W. D genes are given only for firm matches. Size tells how often a clone was seen (once, few, many) or the class of an expanded clone, and some rows leave it out.

>TRBJ2-2|-|TRBV9|-
CASSGTRRVSTGELFF
TGTGCCAGCAGCGGAACCCGGAGGGTCAGCACCGGGGAGCTGTTTTTT
>TRBJ2-7|-|TRBV9|-
CASSVERMAYEQYF
TGTGCCAGCAGCGTAGAGCGGATGGCCTACGAGCAGTACTTC
>TRBJ2-5|-|TRBV27|-
CASSSSSGVETQYF
TGTGCCAGCAGCTCCTCCTCGGGGGTTGAGACCCAGTACTTC
>TRBJ2-3|once|TRBV27|TRBD2
CASGHWTSGGPNTDTQYF
TGTGCCAGCGGACACTGGACTAGCGGGGGACCAAACACAGATACGCAGTATTTT
>TRBJ2-1|-|TRBV7-8|TRBD1
CASSAGQAAGYNEQFF
TGTGCCAGCAGCGCGGGACAGGCTGCGGGGTACAATGAGCAGTTCTTC
>TRBJ2-7|-|TRBV4-3|TRBD2
CASSQGGIGYEQYF
TGCGCCAGCAGCCAGGGGGGGATTGGCTACGAGCAGTACTTC
>TRBJ1-2|-|TRBV6-5|-
CASRQHLYGYTF
TGTGCCAGCAGACAGCACCTCTATGGCTACACCTTC
>TRBJ2-7|-|TRBV9|TRBD2
CASSAGTSGRGSYEQYF
TGTGCCAGCAGCGCCGGGACTAGCGGGAGAGGGTCCTACGAGCAGTACTTC
>TRBJ1-1|-|TRBV9|-
CASSVEGSWSEAFF
TGTGCCAGCAGCGTAGAAGGGAGTTGGTCTGAAGCTTTCTTT
>TRBJ2-1|-|TRBV7-7|TRBD2
CASSLGRGGNYEQFF
TGTGCCAGCAGCTTGGGGCGGGGGGGCAACTATGAGCAGTTCTTC
>TRBJ1-2|-|TRBV7-3|-
CASSLAGEGYTF
TGTGCCAGCAGCTTAGCAGGGGAAGGCTACACCTTC
>TRBJ2-3|-|TRBV27|-
CASSHRVTDTQYF
TGTGCCAGCAGCCACAGGGTCACAGATACGCAGTATTTT
>TRBJ2-1|-|TRBV6-4|-
CASSERLEHEQFF
TGTGCCAGCAGTGAGAGACTAGAGCATGAGCAGTTCTTC
>TRBJ1-2|once|TRBV10-3|TRBD1
CAISPDRGEVVNYGYTF
TGTGCCATCAGTCCGGACAGGGGAGAAGTAGTTAACTATGGCTACACCTTC
>TRBJ2-1|once|TRBV11-2|TRBD1
CASSFTRDRYNEQFF
TGTGCCAGCAGCTTCACCCGGGACAGGTACAATGAGCAGTTCTTC